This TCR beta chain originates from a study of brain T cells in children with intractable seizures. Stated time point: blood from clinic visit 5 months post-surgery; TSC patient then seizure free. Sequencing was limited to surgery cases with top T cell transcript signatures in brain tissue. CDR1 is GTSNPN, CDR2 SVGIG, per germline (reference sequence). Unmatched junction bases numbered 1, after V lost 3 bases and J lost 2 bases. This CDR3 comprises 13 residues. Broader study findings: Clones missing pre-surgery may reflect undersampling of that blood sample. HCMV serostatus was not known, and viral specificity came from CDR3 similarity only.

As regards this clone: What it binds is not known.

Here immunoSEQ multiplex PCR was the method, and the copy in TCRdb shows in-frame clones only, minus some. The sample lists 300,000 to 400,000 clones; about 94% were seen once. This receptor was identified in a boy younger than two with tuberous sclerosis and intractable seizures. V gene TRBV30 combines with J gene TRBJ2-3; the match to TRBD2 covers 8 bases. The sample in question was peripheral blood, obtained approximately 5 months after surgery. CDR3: CAWSGGATDTQYF. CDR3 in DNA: TGTGCCTGGAGCGGGGGGGCCACAGATACGCAGTATTTT.